The 18 T cell receptor beta chains below were found in one sample sequenced in a study of blood T cells in healthy people across ages. Alongside a J-beta primer mix, a sample-barcoded 5' primer served in a second PCR lasting about 6 to 11 cycles. Via MiXCR, TCRdb re-called the 5' RACE reads, giving one row per CDR3 protein. This sample carries 1.6 million or so distinct CDR3 sequences, approximately 32% of them seen once, and the ten largest clones take over 9%. Sequences were obtained from blood. The receptors shown here come from a young woman in good health.

This clonotype was counted between two and nine times. J is TRBJ1-1 and V is TRBV12-3 or TRBV12-4; 7 bases line up with TRBD1. The CDR3 runs to 13 residues. J gave up 6 bases and V 3 bases, and 4 bases lay outside the gene matches. The CDR3 DNA reads as TGTGCCAGCAGTTTTTACAGGGGCGCTGAAGCTTTCTTT. Translation: CASSFYRGAEAFF.

This clonotype was recorded at least ten times. One end of the junction does not line up with germline, which may come from a read error. The rearrangement joins TRBV4-2 to TRBJ2-3; 9 bases agree with TRBD1. CDR1 and CDR2 (germline): LGHNA, YNFKEQ. The CDR3 sequence is 15 residues long. This CDR3 reads CASSQDRGGTDTQYF. The CDR3, as DNA: TGCGCCAGCAGTCAAGACAGGGGGGGAACAGATACGCAGTATTTT.

A few counts support this clonotype. The CDR3 DNA reads TGTGCCAGCAGTTACCTGTCGGACAAGGACATTCAGTACTTC. Amino acid sequence: CASSYLSDKDIQYF. The chain couples TRBV6-6 to TRBJ2-4; possibly TRBD1 for D (5 bases). The length of the CDR3 is 14 residues. Germline CDR1 MNHNY, CDR2 SVGAGI (reference sequence). V lost 2 bases and J lost 8, with 13 bases in between.

This clonotype occurred many times. This sequence joins TRBV20-1 and TRBJ2-1; no reliable D call. Trimming took 3 bases from V and 7 from J, leaving 7 bases between them. This CDR3 contains 11 residues. CDR1 and CDR2 (germline): DFQATT, SNEGSKA (reference sequence). The CDR3 is CSASVENEQFF. In nucleotides, the CDR3 is TGCAGTGCTAGCGTAGAGAATGAGCAGTTCTTC.

The gene calls are TRBV10-3 and TRBJ2-7; D possibly uses TRBD1 or TRBD2 (5 bases each). The DNA end is a closer match to TRBJ2-5, so the J assignment may be wrong. The CDR3 loop spans 16 amino acids. Germline lookup yields CDR1 ENHRY and CDR2 SYGVKD. This chain's CDR3 is CAISETRASPLETQYF. The DNA of the CDR3 is TGTGCCATCAGTGAGACCAGGGCTAGCCCTCTAGAGACCCAGTACTTC.

In its sample, this clonotype was seen a few times. V usage is TRBV5-1 and J usage is TRBJ2-2; 7 nucleotides line up with TRBD2. Germline CDR1 is SGHRS and CDR2 is YFSETQ. The CDR3 is 14 amino acids. The V segment lost 10 bases and the J segment 4 bases; nucleotides outside the gene matches: 10. CDR3 loop: CARPGGSGTGELFF. CDR3 DNA sequence: TGCGCCCGGCCGGGGGGTTCGGGCACCGGGGAGCTGTTTTTT.

As regards this clonotype: At one boundary the junction diverges from the germline segment, which might be a read error. The chain couples TRBV7-2 to TRBJ2-1; 8 bases line up with TRBD1. Germline V gene data show CDR1 as SGHTA and CDR2 as FQGNSA. This CDR3 has 12 amino acids. The CDR3 region is CASSWQGAEQFF. The CDR3 nucleotides are TGTGCCAGCAGCTGGCAGGGGGCTGAGCAGTTCTTT. The variable domain in full, with the rest retrieved from reference TRBV7-2 and TRBJ2-1, is GAGVSQSPSNKVTEKGKDVELRCDPISGHTALYWYRQSLGQGLEFLIYFQGNSAPDKSGLPSDRFSAERTGGSVSTLTIQRTQQEDSAVYLCASSWQGAEQFFGPGTRLTVL.

This clonotype has a handful of counts. This rearrangement joins TRBV9 to TRBJ2-7, with TRBD2 as a possible D gene (7 bases). Trimming pared 4 bases from V and 5 bases from J, leaving 19 bases between. This CDR3 region has 15 residues. Germline V lookup: CDR1 SGDLS, CDR2 YYNGEE. The CDR3 reads CASSKDGGLLDEQYF. In DNA, the CDR3 is TGTGCCAGCAGCAAGGACGGGGGGCTTTTGGACGAGCAGTACTTC.

Only a few counts were recorded for this clonotype. V usage is TRBV6-6 and J usage is TRBJ1-1; 9 bases map to TRBD1. Trimming cost V 10 bases and J 3 bases; bases outside gene matches: 6. This CDR3 has 13 residues. Germline loops: CDR1 MNHNY, CDR2 SVGAGI (reference sequence). CDR3 sequence reads: CAIRWTGDTEAFF. CDR3 DNA sequence: TGTGCCATCCGATGGACAGGGGACACTGAAGCTTTCTTT.

The V and J genes are TRBV11-1 and TRBJ2-7, with D perhaps matching TRBD1 or TRBD2 (5 bases each). V lost 4 bases, J lost 6 bases, and 19 bases lay in between. CDR3 length equals 15 residues. CDR1 and CDR2 (germline): SGHAT, FQDESV (reference sequence). CDR3 DNA sequence: TGTGCCAGCAGCTCAAGACGGGGCTACAGCGTCGAGCAGTACTTC. Translating gives CASSSRRGYSVEQYF.

The V and J genes are TRBV27 and TRBJ2-1; 9 bases line up with TRBD2. In germline, CDR1 is MNHEY, CDR2 SMNVEV (reference sequence). The CDR3 totals 15 residues. The J segment lost 4 bases and the V segment lost 1 base, leaving 2 bases of the junction unmatched. This chain's CDR3 is CASSLFSGSYNEQFF. The CDR3 nucleotides are TGTGCCAGCAGTTTATTTAGCGGGAGTTACAATGAGCAGTTCTTC.

This clonotype was picked up a small number of times. The rearrangement joins TRBV15 to TRBJ2-5; D is perhaps TRBD1 (6 bases). Trimming shortened V by 0 bases and J by 11 bases, and 13 bases separated the two germline ends. Germline assignment: CDR1 LNHNV and CDR2 YYDKDF (reference sequence). The CDR3 extends over 13 amino acids. The CDR3 DNA reads as TGTGCCACCAGCAGAGATGAGGGGGAACAGCAGTACTTC. It is translated as CATSRDEGEQQYF. Variable domain in full (rest from reference TRBV15 and TRBJ2-5): DAMVIQNPRYQVTQFGKPVTLSCSQTLNHNVMYWYQQKSSQAPKLLFHYYDKDFNNEADTPDNFQSRRPNTSFCFLDIRSPGLGDTAMYLCATSRDEGEQQYFGPGTRLLVL.

This clonotype was observed a handful of times. CDR3 DNA: TGTGCCAGCAGCCCGCTCGGAATTCAGGTTCAGAATACGCAGTATTTT. Encoded protein: CASSPLGIQVQNTQYF. The gene calls are TRBV7-9 and TRBJ2-3; D gene uncertain. The V gene's germline CDR1 is SEHNR and CDR2 FQNEAQ (reference sequence). The CDR3 loop spans 16 amino acids. The V end lost 5 bases, the J end lost 7 bases, and 22 bases lay between the germline ends.

This clonotype was detected only a few times. The chain couples TRBV9 to TRBJ1-2; no definite D call. This CDR3 is 13 amino acids long. Trimming removed 0 bases at V and 8 bases at J, with 11 bases between. Germline CDR1 is SGDLS and CDR2 is YYNGEE. CDR3: CASSVGVGRGYTF. CDR3 bases: TGTGCCAGCAGCGTAGGGGTGGGGAGAGGCTACACCTTC.

The table lists this clonotype with many counts. The chain combines TRBV27 with TRBJ2-7; weak D call: TRBD1 (5 bases). The CDR3 runs to 11 residues. The V and J ends lost 8 bases and 4 bases respectively, with 9 bases between them. Germline V CDR1 and CDR2: MNHEY, SMNVEV (reference sequence). The CDR3 DNA follows: TGTGCCAGCGGGGCCCCATACGAGCAGTACTTC. Translated: CASGAPYEQYF.

J is TRBJ1-1 and V is TRBV4-2; maybe TRBD1 (5 bases). Looked up from germline, CDR1 is LGHNA and CDR2 is YNFKEQ. The CDR3 spans 16 residues. V was pared by 1 base and J by 0 bases, with 12 bases between. Written as DNA, the CDR3 is TGTGCCAGCAGCCAAGGGGACCGAGAAATGAACACTGAAGCTTTCTTT. Translating gives CASSQGDREMNTEAFF.

About this clonotype: A much larger clone lies one base from this, so it may be a read error. This chain joins TRBV5-1 and TRBJ2-5, with 9 bases aligning to TRBD1. The CDR3 length is 14 residues. Per germline, CDR1 SGHRS and CDR2 YFSETQ. V shed 3 bases, J shed 4 bases, and the junction held 4 bases outside the gene matches. The CDR3 DNA is TGCGCCAGCAGCTGCGGACAGGGGAGAGAGACCCAGTACTTC. Its protein is CASSCGQGRETQYF.

The V gene is TRBV4-1, the J gene TRBJ2-7, with TRBD1 identical over 9 bases. The CDR3 length is 16 residues. The J segment lost 3 bases and the V segment lost 2 bases, leaving 8 bases of the junction unmatched. Per germline, CDR1 MGHRA and CDR2 YSYEKL. Here the CDR3 reads CASSQREDRGGYEQYF. The CDR3 nucleotides read TGCGCCAGCAGCCAAAGAGAGGACAGGGGAGGCTACGAGCAGTACTTC.